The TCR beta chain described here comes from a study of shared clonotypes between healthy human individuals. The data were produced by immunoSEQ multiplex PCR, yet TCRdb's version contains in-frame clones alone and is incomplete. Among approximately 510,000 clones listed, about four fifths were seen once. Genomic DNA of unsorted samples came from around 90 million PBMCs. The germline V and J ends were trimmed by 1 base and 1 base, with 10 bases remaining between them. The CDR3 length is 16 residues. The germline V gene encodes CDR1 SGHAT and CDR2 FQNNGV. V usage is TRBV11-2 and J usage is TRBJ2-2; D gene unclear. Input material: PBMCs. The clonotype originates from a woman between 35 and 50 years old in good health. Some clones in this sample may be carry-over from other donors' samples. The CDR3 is CASSLGVGWNTGELFF. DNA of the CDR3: TGTGCCAGCAGCTTAGGGGTTGGGTGGAACACCGGGGAGCTGTTTTTT.